These T cell receptor beta chains were read from a single sample in a study of cytomegalovirus exposure and HLA in healthy donors. Here immunoSEQ multiplex PCR was the method, and the copy in TCRdb shows in-frame clones only, minus some. The repertoire holds under 150,000 clones, around three quarters seen once, with around 1.8% in the top ten. Material: PBMCs. The receptor source for this set is a woman in her forties or fifties in good health and CMV-seronegative. The CDR3 runs from the conserved cysteine through the conserved F or W. D genes are given only for firm matches. Expanded clones get a size class; other rows say once, few or many, or leave the size out.

V: TRBV15
J: TRBJ1-2
size: NA
D: TRBD1
CDR3: CATSKDRGPDGYTF
DNA: TGTGCCACCAGCAAAGACAGGGGGCCGGATGGCTACACCTTC

V: TRBV7-8
J: TRBJ1-3
size: NA
D: TRBD1
CDR3: CASSFRDSSISGNTIYF
DNA: TGTGCCAGCAGCTTTCGGGACAGTAGTATCTCTGGAAACACCATATATTTT

V: TRBV5-5
J: TRBJ2-7
size: NA
D: NA
CDR3: CASSLQGFPYEQYF
DNA: TGTGCCAGCAGCTTACAGGGATTCCCCTACGAGCAGTACTTC

V: TRBV28
J: TRBJ1-2
size: NA
D: TRBD1
CDR3: CASSWTGYGYTF
DNA: TGTGCCAGCAGTTGGACAGGCTATGGCTACACCTTC

V: TRBV7-9
J: TRBJ2-7
size: once
D: NA
CDR3: CASSFPTQGERLTYEQYF
DNA: TGTGCCAGCAGCTTCCCAACACAGGGAGAAAGGCTTACCTACGAGCAGTACTTC

V: TRBV11-3
J: TRBJ1-2
size: few
D: TRBD1
CDR3: CASSYTGGGGHTF
DNA: TGTGCCAGCAGCTACACAGGGGGCGGTGGCCACACCTTC

V: TRBV6-5
J: TRBJ1-4
size: NA
D: TRBD1
CDR3: CASSYGQGIEKLFF
DNA: TGTGCCAGCAGTTACGGACAGGGAATTGAAAAACTGTTTTTT

V: TRBV15
J: TRBJ2-5
size: NA
D: TRBD2
CDR3: CATSIRRTSGYQETQYF
DNA: TGTGCCACCAGCATACGAAGGACTAGCGGATATCAAGAGACCCAGTACTTC

V: TRBV5-1
J: TRBJ1-4
size: NA
D: TRBD1
CDR3: CASSLTWDRGGAATNEKLFF
DNA: TGCGCCAGCAGCTTGACCTGGGACAGGGGAGGAGCTGCAACTAATGAAAAACTGTTTTTT

V: TRBV30
J: TRBJ2-1
size: once
D: TRBD2
CDR3: CAWSGGREGQNEFF
DNA: TGTGCCTGGAGTGGGGGGCGGGAGGGCCAAAACGAGTTCTTC

V: TRBV28
J: TRBJ1-2
size: NA
D: TRBD1
CDR3: CASSRTGINYGYTF
DNA: TGTGCCAGCAGCAGGACAGGGATTAACTATGGCTACACCTTC

V: TRBV7-9
J: TRBJ2-5
size: NA
D: TRBD2
CDR3: CASSLRLAGVGETQYF
DNA: TGTGCCAGCAGCTTACGTCTAGCGGGAGTTGGAGAGACCCAGTACTTC

V: TRBV5-1
J: TRBJ2-3
size: NA
D: TRBD2
CDR3: CASSLPGGSTDTQYF
DNA: TGCGCCAGCAGCTTGCCCGGCGGGAGTACAGATACGCAGTATTTT

V: TRBV6-5
J: TRBJ2-1
size: NA
D: NA
CDR3: CASRTTNPYNEQFF
DNA: TGTGCCAGCAGAACGACAAACCCCTACAATGAGCAGTTCTTC

V: TRBV19
J: TRBJ2-1
size: NA
D: TRBD1
CDR3: CASTRDRVNEQFF
DNA: TGTGCCAGTACAAGGGACAGGGTTAATGAGCAGTTCTTC

V: TRBV28
J: TRBJ2-1
size: NA
D: TRBD2
CDR3: CASKGGSQNNEQFF
DNA: TGTGCCAGCAAGGGCGGGAGTCAGAACAATGAGCAGTTCTTC

V: TRBV19
J: TRBJ2-3
size: NA
D: NA
CDR3: CASSSPRTATSTDTQYF
DNA: TGTGCCAGTAGTTCCCCTCGGACAGCCACTAGCACAGATACGCAGTATTTT

V: TRBV12-5
J: TRBJ1-1
size: few
D: NA
CDR3: CASGPPGGTEAFF
DNA: TGTGCTAGTGGTCCCCCCGGGGGTACTGAAGCTTTCTTT

V: TRBV7-9
J: TRBJ1-1
size: few
D: TRBD1
CDR3: CASSLQGAALNTEAFF
DNA: TGTGCCAGCAGCTTGCAGGGGGCTGCGTTGAACACTGAAGCTTTCTTT

V: TRBV11-3
J: TRBJ2-1
size: once
D: TRBD2
CDR3: CASSLSGEGYNEQFF
DNA: TGTGCCAGCAGCTTATCGGGGGAGGGCTACAATGAGCAGTTCTTC

V: TRBV29-1
J: TRBJ1-1
size: NA
D: NA
CDR3: CSVEDRSGNTEAFF
DNA: TGCAGCGTTGAAGATCGATCCGGGAACACTGAAGCTTTCTTT

V: TRBV4-1
J: TRBJ2-1
size: once
D: NA
CDR3: CASSQAMTGLYNEQFF
DNA: TGCGCCAGCAGCCAAGCGATGACGGGACTCTACAATGAGCAGTTCTTC

V: TRBV5-6
J: TRBJ2-5
size: NA
D: NA
CDR3: CASSLPRENQETQYF
DNA: TGTGCCAGCAGCTTGCCTCGGGAAAATCAAGAGACCCAGTACTTC

V: TRBV25-1
J: TRBJ2-3
size: NA
D: TRBD1
CDR3: CASDGQGSTDTQYF
DNA: TGTGCCAGCGATGGACAGGGGAGCACAGATACGCAGTATTTT

V: TRBV9
J: TRBJ2-1
size: NA
D: TRBD2
CDR3: CASSVGTSGMQFF
DNA: TGTGCCAGCAGCGTAGGGACTAGCGGTATGCAGTTCTTC

V: TRBV9
J: TRBJ2-2
size: NA
D: TRBD2
CDR3: CASSVVPSGRGTGELFF
DNA: TGTGCCAGCAGCGTAGTGCCCAGCGGGAGAGGCACCGGGGAGCTGTTTTTT

V: TRBV4-1
J: TRBJ2-7
size: few
D: NA
CDR3: CASSQDLSVHEQYF
DNA: TGCGCCAGCAGCCAAGATTTGTCTGTGCACGAGCAGTACTTC

V: TRBV27
J: TRBJ2-4
size: NA
D: TRBD1
CDR3: CASSSRTGVKNIQYF
DNA: TGTGCCAGCAGTTCCAGGACAGGAGTAAAAAACATTCAGTACTTC

V: TRBV6-6
J: TRBJ1-2
size: NA
D: TRBD1
CDR3: CASSSGQADGYGYTF
DNA: TGTGCCAGCAGCTCCGGACAGGCCGACGGCTATGGCTACACCTTC

V: TRBV5-1
J: TRBJ1-1
size: few
D: NA
CDR3: CASSLASPESTEAFF
DNA: TGCGCCAGCAGCTTGGCGTCCCCCGAGTCCACTGAAGCTTTCTTT

V: TRBV19
J: TRBJ2-7
size: NA
D: TRBD2
CDR3: CATRRLAGGRGTGEQYF
DNA: TGTGCCACCAGGCGGCTAGCGGGAGGGCGAGGGACCGGCGAGCAGTACTTC

V: TRBV5-6
J: TRBJ1-4
size: NA
D: TRBD1
CDR3: CASSFNRGYSEKLFF
DNA: TGTGCCAGCAGCTTTAACAGGGGGTATAGTGAAAAACTGTTTTTT

V: TRBV19
J: TRBJ1-1
size: NA
D: TRBD1
CDR3: CASSIVWTGTEAFF
DNA: TGTGCCAGTAGTATAGTATGGACAGGCACTGAAGCTTTCTTT

V: TRBV4-2
J: TRBJ2-1
size: once
D: TRBD2
CDR3: CASSQASGSTNNEQFF
DNA: TGTGCCAGCAGCCAAGCTAGCGGGAGTACGAATAATGAGCAGTTCTTC

V: TRBV7-2
J: TRBJ2-7
size: NA
D: TRBD1
CDR3: CASSSLGSTGGHTYEQYF
DNA: TGTGCCAGCAGCTCCCTCGGGTCTACAGGGGGGCATACCTACGAGCAGTACTTC

V: TRBV23-1
J: TRBJ2-1
size: NA
D: NA
CDR3: CASSQLLQPFNEQFF
DNA: TGCGCCAGCAGTCAATTACTCCAACCTTTCAATGAGCAGTTCTTC

V: TRBV4-2
J: TRBJ2-7
size: NA
D: NA
CDR3: CASSQSAGSGAAEQYF
DNA: TGTGCCAGCAGCCAATCGGCGGGAAGTGGGGCTGCCGAGCAGTACTTC